The 28 T cell receptor beta chains below were found in one sample sequenced in a study of blood T cell repertoires in COVID-19. Here immunoSEQ multiplex PCR was the method, and the copy in TCRdb shows in-frame clones only, minus some. Of about 240,000 clones listed, more than 70% are singletons. The sequenced sample was peripheral blood. The receptors were gathered from a man older than 75 with acute or convalescent COVID-19.

V and J are TRBV25-1 and TRBJ2-7; no definite D call. The germline V and J ends were trimmed by 5 bases and 5 bases, with 7 bases remaining between them. CDR1 is MGHDK, CDR2 SYGVNS, per germline. The CDR3 has 11 residues. The CDR3 DNA sequence: TGTGCCAGCAGTCCCCTTAACGAGCAGTACTTC. Amino acid sequence: CASSPLNEQYF.

The rearrangement joins TRBV10-2 to TRBJ1-5, with 9 bases lining up with TRBD1. CDR1 WSHSY and CDR2 SAAADI come from the germline V gene. CDR3 length: 18 residues. Unmatched junction bases numbered 12, after V lost 0 bases and J lost 6 bases. In DNA, the CDR3 is TGCGCCAGCAGTGAGTCAGGGACAGGGAGTCGCATCGGTCAGCCCCAGCATTTT. Its protein product is CASSESGTGSRIGQPQHF.

This clone was observed a handful of times. This sequence joins TRBV10-1 and TRBJ1-2; 8 nucleotides match TRBD1. The length of the CDR3 is 14 residues. The germline V gene has CDR1 WNHNN and CDR2 SYGVQD (reference sequence). Trimming took 5 bases from V and 4 from J; bases not matched to a gene: 6. CDR3 nucleotides: TGCGCCAGCAGTCCCGGGACAGGACCCTATGGCTACACCTTC. It translates to CASSPGTGPYGYTF.

The V and J genes are TRBV5-8 and TRBJ1-6; D might be TRBD1 (6 bases). CDR1 is SGHTS, CDR2 YDEGEE, per germline. The V end was cut by 5 bases, the J end by 10 bases, with 19 bases between. The CDR3 loop spans 15 amino acids. CDR3 in amino acids: CASSFRQDMLSPLHF. The CDR3 nucleotides read TGTGCCAGCAGTTTCCGACAGGATATGTTATCACCCCTCCACTTT.

The CDR3 DNA follows: TGCGCCAGCAGCCGCTGGACAGGGAGCAATCAGCCCCAGCATTTT. Its protein is CASSRWTGSNQPQHF. This sequence joins TRBV5-1 and TRBJ1-5; 8 bases align to TRBD1. The CDR3 extends over 15 amino acids. The germline gives CDR1 SGHRS, CDR2 YFSETQ. The V segment lost 4 bases and the J segment 1 base; nucleotides outside the gene matches: 4.

The chain is built from TRBV5-1 and TRBJ2-1, with 11 bases identical to TRBD2. J lost 2 bases, V lost 2 bases, and 3 bases had no gene match. Per germline, CDR1 SGHRS and CDR2 YFSETQ. This CDR3 spans 16 amino acids. The CDR3 DNA reads TGCGCCAGCAGCTTCTTTAGCGGGGGGGCCTACAATGAGCAGTTCTTC. It translates to CASSFFSGGAYNEQFF.

This chain links TRBV7-8 with TRBJ2-7; 7 bases agree with TRBD1. Germline lookup yields CDR1 SGHVS and CDR2 FQNEAQ. After removal of 5 bases from V and 2 bases from J, the junction contained 12 bases not matched to a gene. This CDR3 comprises 16 residues. The CDR3 DNA sequence: TGTGCCAGCAGCGATGGGGATCGGACAGGAGCCTACGAGCAGTACTTC. Its translation: CASSDGDRTGAYEQYF.

V and J are TRBV6-2 or TRBV6-3 and TRBJ1-2; D perhaps matches TRBD1 (6 bases). The V end was cut by 6 bases, the J end by 7 bases, with 12 bases between. Looked up from germline, CDR1 is MNHEY and CDR2 is SVGEGT. This CDR3 contains 12 residues. For the CDR3, the DNA is TGTGCCAGCAGCCTCGGACAGCCTGGCTACACCTTC. It translates to CASSLGQPGYTF.

The gene calls are TRBV5-5 and TRBJ1-3; D remains ambiguous. This CDR3 spans 18 amino acids. Trimming took 1 base from V and 0 from J, leaving 17 bases between them. The germline V gene has CDR1 SGHKS and CDR2 YYEKEE (reference sequence). CDR3 amino acids: CASSLSGRGPYSGNTIYF. The DNA of the CDR3 is TGTGCCAGCAGCTTGTCCGGACGGGGTCCCTACTCTGGAAACACCATATATTTT. Based on the CDR3 plus reference TRBV5-5 and TRBJ1-3, the full variable domain is DAGVTQSPTHLIKTRGQQVTLRCSPISGHKSVSWYQQVLGQGPQFIFQYYEKEERGRGNFPDRFSARQFPNYSSELNVNALLLGDSALYLCASSLSGRGPYSGNTIYFGEGSWLTVV.

The V and J genes are TRBV27 and TRBJ1-6; D is possibly TRBD1 (5 bases). The germline gives CDR1 MNHEY, CDR2 SMNVEV (reference sequence). Trimming shortened V by 6 bases and J by 10 bases, and 19 bases separated the two germline ends. The CDR3 has 15 residues. This chain's CDR3 is CASSLGKSGLSPLHF. DNA for the CDR3: TGTGCCAGCAGCCTCGGAAAATCAGGGTTGTCACCCCTCCACTTT.

This rearrangement joins TRBV14 to TRBJ2-5; 8 bases line up with TRBD2. Per the germline V gene, CDR1 is SGHDN and CDR2 is FVKESK. This CDR3 comprises 15 residues. The J segment lost 0 bases and the V segment lost 4 bases, leaving 4 bases of the junction unmatched. The CDR3 reads CASSRTSWYQETQYF. The CDR3 region has the DNA TGTGCCAGCAGCCGGACTAGCTGGTACCAAGAGACCCAGTACTTC.

This chain connects TRBV9 to TRBJ2-7; 7 bases line up with TRBD1. CDR3 length equals 14 residues. Germline values: CDR1 SGDLS, CDR2 YYNGEE. V shed 0 bases, J shed 3 bases, and the junction held 3 bases outside the gene matches. In DNA form, the CDR3 reads TGTGCCAGCAGCGTAGCTGGGACAGACTACGAGCAGTACTTC. Protein sequence: CASSVAGTDYEQYF. The full variable domain, in which reference TRBV9 and TRBJ2-7 provide the parts outside the CDR3, is DSGVTQTPKHLITATGQRVTLRCSPRSGDLSVYWYQQSLDQGLQFLIQYYNGEERAKGNILERFSAQQFPDLHSELNLSSLELGDSALYFCASSVAGTDYEQYFGPGTRLTVT.

The chain links TRBV2 to TRBJ1-1, with 7 bases aligning to TRBD1. The CDR3 has 13 residues. The germline V gene has CDR1 SNHLY and CDR2 FYNNEI. V lost 7 bases to trimming and J lost 3 bases; unmatched junction nucleotides: 5. The CDR3 nucleotides are TGTGCCAGCAAAGAACAGGGGTACACTGAAGCTTTCTTT. Encoded protein: CASKEQGYTEAFF.

This chain connects TRBV27 to TRBJ1-5, with 8 bases matching TRBD1. This CDR3 is 15 amino acids long. Trimming removed 5 bases from V and 4 bases from J; junction bases left unmatched: 7. The germline gives CDR1 MNHEY, CDR2 SMNVEV (reference sequence). The CDR3, as DNA: TGTGCCAGCAGTCCTTGGACAGGGTTGAATCAGCCCCAGCATTTT. Its translation: CASSPWTGLNQPQHF.

The chain links TRBV9 to TRBJ2-7; possibly TRBD2 for D (5 bases). The CDR3 covers 15 residues. Germline lookup yields CDR1 SGDLS and CDR2 YYNGEE. Trimming stripped 6 bases from V and 4 bases from J, with 20 bases between. The CDR3, as DNA: TGTGCCAGCACCCCGACACCCCAAGGCGGGTACGAGCAGTACTTC. It encodes CASTPTPQGGYEQYF.

The chain employs TRBV11-2 and TRBJ2-4, with D perhaps matching TRBD1 (5 bases). Between the trimmed V and J ends, which lost 3 bases and 1 base, there was a span of 10 bases. The CDR3 sequence is 15 residues long. The germline V gene has CDR1 SGHAT and CDR2 FQNNGV. The CDR3 reads CASSLLAGAKNIQYF. Written as DNA, the CDR3 is TGTGCCAGCAGCTTGTTGGCAGGGGCCAAAAACATTCAGTACTTC.

V is TRBV28 and J is TRBJ1-4; D may be TRBD1 (6 bases). Trimming shortened V by 4 bases and J by 8 bases, and 14 bases separated the two germline ends. The CDR3 is 14 amino acids. Per the germline V gene, CDR1 is MDHEN and CDR2 is SYDVKM. CDR3: CASSSGQRREKLFF. The CDR3 DNA sequence: TGTGCCAGCAGTTCTGGACAGCGAAGGGAAAAACTGTTTTTT.

This clone was counted a single time. This rearrangement joins TRBV7-2 to TRBJ2-1; D gene ambiguous. This CDR3 has 13 residues. The germline CDR1 and CDR2 sequences are SGHTA and FQGNSA. The germline V and J ends were trimmed by 6 bases and 5 bases, with 11 bases remaining between them. The CDR3: CASRSRQNNEQFF. The CDR3 DNA reads TGTGCCAGCAGGTCGAGGCAGAACAATGAGCAGTTCTTC.

J is TRBJ1-2 and V is TRBV9; 7 bases fit TRBD1. V was pared by 7 bases and J by 7 bases, with 10 bases of the junction left unmatched. This CDR3 is 13 amino acids long. CDR1 is SGDLS, CDR2 YYNGEE, per germline. CDR3 residues: CASGQHRGGGYTF. The CDR3 coding sequence is TGTGCCAGCGGGCAGCACAGGGGAGGTGGCTACACCTTC.

The chain uses TRBV19 and TRBJ1-1, with D possibly being TRBD1 (6 bases). The V end was cut by 1 base, the J end by 1 base, with 7 bases between. In germline, CDR1 is LNHDA, CDR2 SQIVND (reference sequence). The CDR3 has 14 amino acids. The CDR3 region has the DNA TGTGCCAGTAGTATAGGCAGGGGGAACACTGAAGCTTTCTTT. This sequence encodes CASSIGRGNTEAFF.

The rearrangement joins TRBV7-8 to TRBJ1-3, with unresolved D. This CDR3 spans 17 amino acids. V lost 2 bases and J lost 0, with 14 bases in between. In germline, CDR1 is SGHVS, CDR2 FQNEAQ. This chain's CDR3 is CASSLYRPTSSGNTIYF. The DNA for the CDR3 is TGTGCCAGCAGCTTATACAGACCCACCAGCTCTGGAAACACCATATATTTT.

The chain recombines TRBV12-3 or TRBV12-4 with TRBJ2-3; possibly TRBD2 for D (5 bases). The ends were cut back, 3 bases at V and 4 bases at J, with 8 bases in the middle. The CDR3 has 13 residues. CDR3 in DNA: TGTGCCAGCAGTTTTGGGGAGTCAGATACGCAGTATTTT. The encoded protein is CASSFGESDTQYF.

The chain combines TRBV28 with TRBJ1-1; 8 nucleotides match TRBD1. This CDR3 region has 11 residues. The V and J ends lost 3 bases and 11 bases, in that order; junction bases with no gene match: 2. The germline V gene encodes CDR1 MDHEN and CDR2 SYDVKM. The CDR3 DNA reads TGTGCCAGCAGTTTCACAGGGGGTGCTTTCTTT. Its translation is CASSFTGGAFF.

The rearrangement uses TRBV5-1 and TRBJ2-7; 10 nucleotides line up with TRBD2. The CDR3 sequence is 15 residues long. J lost 7 bases, V lost 4 bases, and 11 bases had no gene match. Per germline, CDR1 SGHRS and CDR2 YFSETQ. The CDR3 reads CASSPPSGRAVEQYF. The CDR3 coding sequence is TGCGCCAGCAGCCCCCCCAGCGGGAGGGCCGTAGAGCAGTACTTC.

The V call is TRBV28, the J call TRBJ1-5, with 7 bases lining up with TRBD1. The germline V gene has CDR1 MDHEN and CDR2 SYDVKM. CDR3 length: 14 residues. With V trimmed by 5 bases and J by 4 bases, 5 bases remained unmatched. This chain's CDR3 is CASSGGQVNQPQHF. CDR3 bases: TGTGCCAGCAGTGGCGGACAGGTAAATCAGCCCCAGCATTTT.

The chain uses TRBV18 and TRBJ1-6, with D possibly matching TRBD1 (6 bases). The ends were cut back, 5 bases at V and 6 bases at J, with 17 bases in the middle. The CDR3 covers 16 residues. Germline CDR1 KGHSH, CDR2 LQKENI. The CDR3 sequence is CASSITQGSSNSPLHF. In DNA form, the CDR3 reads TGTGCCAGCTCAATTACGCAGGGGTCGAGTAATTCACCCCTCCACTTT.

Only one count was recorded for this clone. The gene calls are TRBV9 and TRBJ2-5, with 10 bases fitting TRBD1. The V gene end was trimmed by 4 bases and the J gene end by 4 bases; junction bases not matched to a gene: 10. Germline V CDR1 and CDR2: SGDLS, YYNGEE. CDR3 size: 16 residues. The CDR3 sequence: CASSPDRGRTGETQYF. The CDR3 region has the DNA TGTGCCAGCAGCCCAGACAGGGGGCGGACAGGAGAGACCCAGTACTTC. Supplemented by reference TRBV9 and TRBJ2-5, the full variable domain reads DSGVTQTPKHLITATGQRVTLRCSPRSGDLSVYWYQQSLDQGLQFLIQYYNGEERAKGNILERFSAQQFPDLHSELNLSSLELGDSALYFCASSPDRGRTGETQYFGPGTRLLVL.

This clone was picked up one time. The chain recombines TRBV19 with TRBJ1-2, with D possibly being TRBD1 (5 bases). This CDR3 region has 11 residues. Trimming shortened V by 4 bases and J by 7 bases, and 7 bases separated the two germline ends. In germline, CDR1 is LNHDA, CDR2 SQIVND (reference sequence). The CDR3 spells CASSTDSGYTF. CDR3 sequence (DNA): TGTGCCAGTAGTACAGACAGTGGCTACACCTTC. Drawing the rest from reference TRBV19 and TRBJ1-2, the complete variable domain is DGGITQSPKYLFRKEGQNVTLSCEQNLNHDAMYWYRQDPGQGLRLIYYSQIVNDFQKGDIAEGYSVSREKKESFPLTVTSAQKNPTAFYLCASSTDSGYTFGSGTRLTVV.